The 15 T cell receptor beta chains below come from one sample, sequenced in a study of blood T cell repertoires in COVID-19. The repertoire was sequenced with immunoSEQ multiplex PCR; TCRdb's copy has only in-frame clones and lacks some. The sample contains roughly 200,000 clones, 80% to 85% of which appear only once. Sequencing used peripheral blood. All receptors come from a human donor in a cohort sampled during active COVID-19.

V and J are TRBV5-6 and TRBJ1-5; tentative D call: TRBD1 (5 bases). Germline V CDR1 and CDR2: SGHDT, YYEEEE. The CDR3 extends over 16 amino acids. V was trimmed by 0 bases and J by 6 bases, leaving 16 bases between them. The CDR3 spells CASSLAPSGSGQPQHF. CDR3 bases: TGTGCCAGCAGCTTGGCCCCCTCAGGGTCGGGTCAGCCCCAGCATTTT.

The CDR3 sequence is CASSEAPRQTYSNQPQHF. In DNA form, the CDR3 reads TGTGCCAGCAGTGAAGCGCCCAGACAGACCTATAGCAATCAGCCCCAGCATTTT. The genes are TRBV6-1 and TRBJ1-5; a possible D gene is TRBD1 (5 bases). The CDR3 length is 18 residues. Per germline, CDR1 MNHNS and CDR2 SASEGT. The V and J ends lost 0 bases and 0 bases respectively, with 15 bases between them.

V is TRBV11-2 and J is TRBJ2-3; D gene unclear. The CDR3 is made up of 14 amino acids. CDR1 SGHAT and CDR2 FQNNGV come from the germline V gene. Trimming removed 2 bases at V and 2 bases at J, with 8 bases between. The CDR3 region is CASSLYEVTDTQYF. In nucleotides, the CDR3 is TGTGCCAGCAGCTTATACGAGGTCACAGATACGCAGTATTTT.

The chain is built from TRBV3-1 (or the pseudogene TRBV3-2) and TRBJ2-2, with D perhaps TRBD1 (8 bases). This CDR3 region has 15 residues. The V gene's germline CDR1 is LGHDT and CDR2 YNNKEL (reference sequence). Trimming shortened V by 4 bases and J by 6 bases, and 15 bases separated the two germline ends. This CDR3 reads CASSRGGTGAGELFF. DNA of the CDR3: TGTGCCAGCAGCCGGGGGGGGACAGGCGCCGGGGAGCTGTTTTTT.

This rearrangement joins TRBV7-2 to TRBJ2-7, with 12 bases lining up with TRBD2. V lost 5 bases and J lost 0; bases outside the gene matches: 8. Germline V gene sequence: CDR1 SGHTA, CDR2 FQGNSA. This CDR3 region has 17 residues. Written as DNA, the CDR3 is TGTGCCAGCAGCCAGACCCTAGCGGGAGGGAGCTCCTACGAGCAGTACTTC. This codes for CASSQTLAGGSSYEQYF.

CDR3 nucleotides: TGTGCCAGCACGGGACACTCACAAAAACTGTTTTTT. Its protein is CASTGHSQKLFF. V and J are TRBV2 and TRBJ1-4; D is perhaps TRBD1 (6 bases). Trimming shortened V by 7 bases and J by 9 bases, and 12 bases separated the two germline ends. There are 12 residues in the CDR3. Germline loops: CDR1 SNHLY, CDR2 FYNNEI. Complete variable domain (other parts from reference TRBV2 and TRBJ1-4): EPEVTQTPSHQVTQMGQEVILRCVPISNHLYFYWYRQILGQKVEFLVSFYNNEISEKSEIFDDQFSVERPDGSNFTLKIRSTKLEDSAMYFCASTGHSQKLFFGSGTQLSVL.

This rearrangement joins TRBV30 to TRBJ2-1, with TRBD2 identical over 7 bases. The J segment lost 6 bases and the V segment lost 4 bases, leaving 9 bases of the junction unmatched. Germline-derived CDR1 and CDR2 are GTSNPN and SVGIG (reference sequence). CDR3 length: 14 amino acids. For the CDR3, the DNA is TGTGCCTGGACTAGGGGAGGGTCCCTCAATGAGCAGTTCTTC. It translates to CAWTRGGSLNEQFF.

The chain uses TRBV6-2 or TRBV6-3 and TRBJ1-1; TRBD1 agrees at 9 bases. Germline-derived CDR1 and CDR2 are MNHEY and SVGEGT. V shed 3 bases, J shed 0 bases, and the junction held 8 bases outside the gene matches. The CDR3 extends over 17 amino acids. The DNA for the CDR3 is TGTGCCAGCAGTTATTTTCGGACAGGGGCAATGAACACTGAAGCTTTCTTT. It codes for CASSYFRTGAMNTEAFF.

The chain is built from TRBV3-1 (or the pseudogene TRBV3-2) and TRBJ2-3; 8 nucleotides line up with TRBD2. The junction had 22 bases not matched to a gene; V was cut back by 3 bases and J by 2 bases. Germline assignment: CDR1 LGHDT and CDR2 YNNKEL (reference sequence). The CDR3 sequence is 21 residues long. For the CDR3, the DNA is TGTGCCAGCAGCCACCTCCGGAATGGGCTAGCGGGCCTCCAGACCACAGATACGCAGTATTTT. Amino acid sequence: CASSHLRNGLAGLQTTDTQYF.

This chain connects TRBV18 to TRBJ2-1; 7 nucleotides agree with TRBD2. This CDR3 region has 15 residues. Trimming at V came to 3 bases and at J to 2 bases, leaving 4 bases not matched to a gene. Germline CDR1 reads KGHSH; CDR2 reads LQKENI. CDR3 bases: TGTGCCAGCTCACCTGCCAGCGGGGCCTACAATGAGCAGTTCTTC. Its protein product is CASSPASGAYNEQFF.

This clone has just a few counts. Other DNA sequences within the sample encode an identical CDR3. The V gene is TRBV15, the J gene TRBJ2-7; 8 nucleotides agree with TRBD2. Germline CDR1 reads LNHNV; CDR2 reads YYDKDF (reference sequence). This CDR3 has 15 residues. With 0 bases clipped from V and 2 bases from J, the junction kept 3 bases outside the gene matches. CDR3 nucleotide sequence: TGTGCCACCAGCAGAGACGATAGCGGGACCTACGAGCAGTACTTC. Amino acid sequence: CATSRDDSGTYEQYF.

V is TRBV28 and J is TRBJ1-2; D call uncertain. Germline assignment: CDR1 MDHEN and CDR2 SYDVKM. The CDR3 spans 11 residues. V was trimmed by 11 bases and J by 4 bases, leaving 11 bases between them. This chain's CDR3 is CAGGPPYGYTF. For the CDR3, the DNA is TGTGCCGGAGGGCCACCCTATGGCTACACCTTC.

This clone was observed a handful of times. Distinct nucleotide sequences in the sample also encode this CDR3. The rearrangement joins TRBV5-5 to TRBJ1-1; D unresolved. Germline values: CDR1 SGHKS, CDR2 YYEKEE (reference sequence). V shed 2 bases and J shed 0 bases, with 5 bases lying between them. The CDR3 length is 13 residues. Here the CDR3 DNA reads TGTGCCAGCAGCTTCAGATTGAACACTGAAGCTTTCTTT. Translation: CASSFRLNTEAFF.

The chain uses TRBV3-1 (or the pseudogene TRBV3-2) and TRBJ1-1; D is uncertain. Trimming removed 1 base from V and 1 base from J, with 7 bases in between. The CDR3 covers 14 residues. The V gene's germline CDR1 is LGHDT and CDR2 YNNKEL (reference sequence). The CDR3 reads CASSQGVTNTEAFF. The CDR3 coding sequence is TGTGCCAGCAGCCAAGGCGTCACGAACACTGAAGCTTTCTTT.

The CDR3 sequence is CASSPRLAGVSFF. The CDR3 DNA follows: TGTGCCAGCAGCCCACGACTAGCGGGGGTCTCTTTCTTC. The V call is TRBV7-8, the J call TRBJ2-1, with 12 bases aligning to TRBD2. Germline V gene lookup returns CDR1 SGHVS and CDR2 FQNEAQ. This CDR3 region has 13 residues. The ends lost 5 bases at V and 16 bases at J; junction bases unmatched: 9. Full variable domain (rest looked up from reference TRBV7-8 and TRBJ2-1): GAGVSQSPRYKVAKRGQDVALRCDPISGHVSLFWYQQALGQGPEFLTYFQNEAQLDKSGLPSDRFFAERPEGSVSTLKIQRTQQEDSAVYLCASSPRLAGVSFFGPGTRLTVL.